This TCR beta chain was sequenced for a study of response to subunit inactivated influenza vaccine. The germline CDR1 and CDR2 sequences are MNHEY and SVGEGT. The CDR3 covers 17 residues. The V end lost 2 bases, the J end lost 4 bases, and 18 bases lay between the germline ends. This clonotype showed up just a few times. No antigen is known for it. Regarding the study as a whole: The authors suggested that every seasonal influenza vaccination recruits few new T cells.

TCRdb re-called the RT-PCR reads with MiXCR, one entry per CDR3 protein. Among hundreds of thousands of distinct CDR3 sequences listed, approximately 15% were seen once. The TCR sequence derives from a man in his fifties or sixties who received an inactivated influenza vaccine. The sample in question was PBMCs from blood, obtained approximately 15 days before vaccination. The chain combines TRBV6-2 or TRBV6-3 with TRBJ2-4; TRBD1 or TRBD2 may be the D gene (5 bases each). The CDR3 region is CASSYGTRGPDKNIQYF. The DNA for the CDR3 is TGTGCCAGCAGTTACGGCACCCGGGGCCCGGATAAAAACATTCAGTACTTC.